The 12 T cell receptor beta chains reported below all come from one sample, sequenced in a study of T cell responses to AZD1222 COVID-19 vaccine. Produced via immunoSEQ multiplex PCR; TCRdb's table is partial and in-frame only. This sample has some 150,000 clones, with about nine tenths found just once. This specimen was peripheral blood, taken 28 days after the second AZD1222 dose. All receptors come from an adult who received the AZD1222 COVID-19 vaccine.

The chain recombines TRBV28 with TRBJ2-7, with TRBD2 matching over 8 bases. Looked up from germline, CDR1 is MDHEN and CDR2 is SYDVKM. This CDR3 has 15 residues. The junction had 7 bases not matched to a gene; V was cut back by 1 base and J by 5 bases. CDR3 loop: CASSLSSGGPDEQYF. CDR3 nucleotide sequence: TGTGCCAGCAGTTTATCTTCGGGAGGGCCTGACGAGCAGTACTTC.

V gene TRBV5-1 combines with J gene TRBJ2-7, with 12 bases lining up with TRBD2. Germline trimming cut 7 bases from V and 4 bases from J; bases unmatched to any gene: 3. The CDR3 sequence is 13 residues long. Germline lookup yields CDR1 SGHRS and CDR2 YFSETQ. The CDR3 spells CASRTSGKYEQYF. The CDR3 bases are TGCGCCAGCCGGACTAGCGGGAAGTACGAGCAGTACTTC. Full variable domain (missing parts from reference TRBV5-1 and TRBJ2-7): KAGVTQTPRYLIKTRGQQVTLSCSPISGHRSVSWYQQTPGQGLQFLFEYFSETQRNKGNFPGRFSGRQFSNSRSEMNVSTLELGDSALYLCASRTSGKYEQYFGPGTRLTVT.

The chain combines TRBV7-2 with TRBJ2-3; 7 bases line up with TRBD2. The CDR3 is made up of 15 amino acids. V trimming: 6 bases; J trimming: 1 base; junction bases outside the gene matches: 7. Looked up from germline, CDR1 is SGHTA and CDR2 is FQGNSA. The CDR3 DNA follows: TGTGCCAGCAGTTTTGAGGGGAGGGGCACAGATACGCAGTATTTT. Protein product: CASSFEGRGTDTQYF.

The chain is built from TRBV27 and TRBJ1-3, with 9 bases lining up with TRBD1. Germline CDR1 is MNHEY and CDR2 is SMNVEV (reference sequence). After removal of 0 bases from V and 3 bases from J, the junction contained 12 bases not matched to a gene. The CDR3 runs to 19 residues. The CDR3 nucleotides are TGTGCCAGCAGTTTATCGGGACAGGGTACCCTCTTGGGTGGAAACACCATATATTTT. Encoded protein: CASSLSGQGTLLGGNTIYF.

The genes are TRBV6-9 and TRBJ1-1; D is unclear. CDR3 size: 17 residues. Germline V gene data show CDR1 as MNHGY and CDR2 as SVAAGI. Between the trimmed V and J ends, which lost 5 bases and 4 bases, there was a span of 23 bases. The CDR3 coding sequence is TGTGCCAGCAGTAAAGGTCCTCCTTTGGGCGTAGGCACTGAAGCTTTCTTT. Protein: CASSKGPPLGVGTEAFF.

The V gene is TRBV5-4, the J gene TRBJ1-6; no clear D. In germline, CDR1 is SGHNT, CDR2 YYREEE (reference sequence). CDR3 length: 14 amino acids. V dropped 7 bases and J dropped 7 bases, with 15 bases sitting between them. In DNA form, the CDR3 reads TGTGCCAGCTCCCCTTGGGGTGAGAATTCACCCCTCCACTTT. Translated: CASSPWGENSPLHF.

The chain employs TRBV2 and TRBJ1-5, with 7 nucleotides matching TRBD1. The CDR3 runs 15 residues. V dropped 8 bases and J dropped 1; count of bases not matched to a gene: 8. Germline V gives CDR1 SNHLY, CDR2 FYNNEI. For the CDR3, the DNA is TGTGCCAGCCGAGGGACAGCCAGAAGCAATCAGCCCCAGCATTTT. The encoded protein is CASRGTARSNQPQHF. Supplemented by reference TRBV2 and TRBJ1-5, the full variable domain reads EPEVTQTPSHQVTQMGQEVILRCVPISNHLYFYWYRQILGQKVEFLVSFYNNEISEKSEIFDDQFSVERPDGSNFTLKIRSTKLEDSAMYFCASRGTARSNQPQHFGDGTRLSIL.

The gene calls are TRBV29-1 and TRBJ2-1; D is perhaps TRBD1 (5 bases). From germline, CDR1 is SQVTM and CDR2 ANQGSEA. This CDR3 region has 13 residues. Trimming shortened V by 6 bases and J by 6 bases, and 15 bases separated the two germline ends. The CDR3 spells CSVCGSGCNEQFF. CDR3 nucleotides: TGCAGCGTCTGCGGCTCAGGGTGCAATGAGCAGTTCTTC.

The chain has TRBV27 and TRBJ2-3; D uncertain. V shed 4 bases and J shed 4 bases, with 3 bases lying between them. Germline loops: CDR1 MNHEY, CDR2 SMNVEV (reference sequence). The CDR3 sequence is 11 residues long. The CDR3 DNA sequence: TGTGCCAGCAGTTCGGCAGATACGCAGTATTTT. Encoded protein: CASSSADTQYF.

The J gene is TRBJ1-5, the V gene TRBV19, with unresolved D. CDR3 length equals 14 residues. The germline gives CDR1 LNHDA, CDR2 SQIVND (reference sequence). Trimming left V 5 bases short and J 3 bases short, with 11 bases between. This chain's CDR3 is CASSRDTNNQPQHF. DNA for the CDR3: TGTGCCAGTAGTCGTGACACTAACAATCAGCCCCAGCATTTT. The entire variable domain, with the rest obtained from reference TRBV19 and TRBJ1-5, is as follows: DGGITQSPKYLFRKEGQNVTLSCEQNLNHDAMYWYRQDPGQGLRLIYYSQIVNDFQKGDIAEGYSVSREKKESFPLTVTSAQKNPTAFYLCASSRDTNNQPQHFGDGTRLSIL.

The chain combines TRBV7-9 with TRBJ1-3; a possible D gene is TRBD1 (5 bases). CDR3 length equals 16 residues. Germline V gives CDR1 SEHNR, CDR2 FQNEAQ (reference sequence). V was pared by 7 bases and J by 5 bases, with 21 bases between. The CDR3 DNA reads TGTGCCAGCACCCTCACGTCAAGGGGCGAGAGAAACACCATATATTTT. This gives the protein CASTLTSRGERNTIYF.

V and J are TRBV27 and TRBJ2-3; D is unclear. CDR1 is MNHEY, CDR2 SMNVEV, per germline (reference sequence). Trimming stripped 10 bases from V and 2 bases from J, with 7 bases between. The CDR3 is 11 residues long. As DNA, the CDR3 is TGTGCCACCACCTACACAGATACGCAGTATTTT. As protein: CATTYTDTQYF.